These 25 T cell receptor beta chains came from one sample sequenced in a study of CD8 T cells in ankylosing spondylitis. MiXCR, run by TCRdb on the 5' RACE reads, gives a single entry per CDR3 protein. The sample has some 150,000 distinct CDR3 sequences, under 45% seen once. Sequenced: synovial fluid, either unsorted or a sorted T cell fraction (not recorded which). These receptors all come from a male donor with ankylosing spondylitis.

The chain couples TRBV28 to TRBJ2-7; 8 bases align to TRBD2. CDR3 length equals 16 residues. With V trimmed by 10 bases and J by 0 bases, 14 bases remained unmatched. Per the germline V gene, CDR1 is MDHEN and CDR2 is SYDVKM. In DNA, the CDR3 is TGTGCCACCAAAGCCGTACTAGCGGAAAGCTCCTACGAGCAGTACTTC. Amino acid sequence: CATKAVLAESSYEQYF.

DNA of the CDR3: TGCGCCAGCAGTTACGGCCTCCCGGCGGAGAATGAGCAGTTCTTC. Translating it yields CASSYGLPAENEQFF. The rearrangement uses TRBV4-3 and TRBJ2-1; D is unclear. Germline CDR1 LGHNA, CDR2 YSLEER. The V end was cut by 6 bases, the J end by 7 bases, with 19 bases between. The CDR3 has 15 residues.

The V gene is TRBV29-1, the J gene TRBJ2-2, with D possibly TRBD2 on 5 matching bases. CDR3 length equals 13 residues. Between the trimmed V and J ends, which lost 3 bases and 5 bases, there was a span of 10 bases. Germline assignment: CDR1 SQVTM and CDR2 ANQGSEA. CDR3 in amino acids: CSVEPPGTGELFF. DNA of the CDR3: TGCAGCGTTGAGCCCCCGGGGACCGGGGAGCTGTTTTTT.

The J gene is TRBJ2-3, the V gene TRBV12-3 or TRBV12-4; D unclear. This CDR3 contains 15 residues. Between the trimmed V and J ends, which lost 2 bases and 2 bases, there was a span of 11 bases. CDR3 nucleotide sequence: TGTGCCAGCAGTTTATGGTACGAACACACAGATACGCAGTATTTT. This gives the protein CASSLWYEHTDTQYF.

This clonotype has ten or more counts. The V call is TRBV7-8, the J call TRBJ1-1; D ambiguous. Germline CDR1 reads SGHVS; CDR2 reads FQNEAQ. Trimming took off 5 bases at V and 3 bases at J, with 10 bases between the two ends. The CDR3 is 13 amino acids. CDR3 nucleotide sequence: TGTGCCAGCAGCCCCCACATGGACACTGAAGCTTTCTTT. It is translated as CASSPHMDTEAFF.

This clonotype appeared a few times. The chain carries TRBV7-3 and TRBJ1-6; D is ambiguous. The V end lost 1 base, the J end lost 7 bases, and 8 bases lay between the germline ends. The CDR3 spans 14 residues. Germline V gene data show CDR1 as SGHTA and CDR2 as FQGTGA. CDR3 residues: CASSLSAGNSPLHF. The CDR3 region has the DNA TGTGCCAGCAGCTTAAGTGCTGGGAATTCACCCCTCCACTTT. Full variable domain (outside the CDR3, taken from reference TRBV7-3 and TRBJ1-6): GAGVSQTPSNKVTEKGKYVELRCDPISGHTALYWYRQSLGQGPEFLIYFQGTGAADDSGLPNDRFFAVRPEGSVSTLKIQRTERGDSAVYLCASSLSAGNSPLHFGNGTRLTVT.

CDR3 protein: CASSPTWGPYGYTF. Written as DNA, the CDR3 is TGTGCCAGCAGTCCTACCTGGGGCCCCTATGGCTACACCTTC. The rearrangement uses TRBV12-3 or TRBV12-4 and TRBJ1-2, with a weak D call TRBD1 (5 bases). V lost 5 bases to trimming and J lost 4 bases, with 14 bases between them. There are 14 residues in the CDR3.

This chain connects TRBV5-1 to TRBJ1-1; TRBD1 is a possible D gene (5 bases). This CDR3 is built from 15 residues. V lost 0 bases and J 0 bases, leaving 9 bases between the germline ends. Germline CDR1 and CDR2: SGHRS and YFSETQ. In nucleotides, the CDR3 is TGCGCCAGCAGCTTGGGGGACGGGGTGAACACTGAAGCTTTCTTT. Protein sequence: CASSLGDGVNTEAFF.

The genes are TRBV5-1 and TRBJ2-7; a weak D match, TRBD1 (7 bases). The CDR3 spans 12 residues. Deletions cut 6 bases from V and 2 bases from J, with 9 bases between. The germline V gene has CDR1 SGHRS and CDR2 YFSETQ. The CDR3 protein is CASTGGTYEQYF. The CDR3 DNA follows: TGCGCCAGCACAGGGGGGACCTACGAGCAGTACTTC.

This clonotype was counted between two and nine times. The J gene is TRBJ1-6, the V gene TRBV20-1; D is uncertain. The CDR3 has 13 amino acids. Germline V gene sequence: CDR1 DFQATT, CDR2 SNEGSKA (reference sequence). The germline V and J ends were trimmed by 1 base and 10 bases, with 11 bases remaining between them. DNA for the CDR3: TGCAGTGCTAGAGCGGGAAAGTTCTCACCCCTCCACTTT. This translates into CSARAGKFSPLHF.

The CDR3 nucleotides are TGCGCCAGCAGCCTCAGGGAGGGCTTTGACACTGAAGCTTTCTTT. It is translated as CASSLREGFDTEAFF. This chain connects TRBV4-1 to TRBJ1-1; possible D gene TRBD1, 5 bases. The CDR3 loop spans 15 amino acids. Between the trimmed V and J ends, which lost 4 bases and 3 bases, there was a span of 15 bases. The V gene's germline CDR1 is MGHRA and CDR2 YSYEKL.

In its sample, this clonotype was seen a few times. This chain links TRBV29-1 with TRBJ2-7, with 9 positions matching TRBD2. CDR3 length equals 14 residues. J was trimmed by 4 bases and V by 5 bases; bases with no gene match: 9. Germline V gene sequence: CDR1 SQVTM, CDR2 ANQGSEA. CDR3 residues: CSVLQAGGPYEQYF. The DNA of the CDR3 is TGCAGCGTTCTACAAGCGGGAGGCCCTTACGAGCAGTACTTC.

The CDR3 loop reads CAWSIGGSYNEQFF. The CDR3, as DNA: TGTGCCTGGAGTATCGGCGGGTCCTACAATGAGCAGTTCTTC. The V gene is TRBV30, the J gene TRBJ2-1; TRBD2 might be the D (5 bases). The CDR3 length is 14 residues. V lost 2 bases and J lost 1, with 9 bases in between. CDR1 GTSNPN and CDR2 SVGIG come from the germline V gene (reference sequence).

In its sample, this clonotype was seen many times. The chain joins TRBV11-3 to TRBJ2-3; 7 nucleotides line up with TRBD1. V lost 5 bases to trimming and J lost 4 bases; unmatched junction nucleotides: 9. The CDR3 spans 15 residues. Germline V lookup: CDR1 SGHNT, CDR2 YENEEA. For the CDR3, the DNA is TGTGCCAGCAGCCCTAGGACAGGAGAGGCAGATACGCAGTATTTT. Translated: CASSPRTGEADTQYF.

The table lists this clonotype with a few counts. The chain is built from TRBV21-1 and TRBJ2-1; the table's D call, TRBD2, was not checked against the DNA. TRBV21-1 is assigned pseudogene status. The CDR3 runs 17 residues. The CDR3 reads CASTSSKSGTTDNEQFF. In DNA, the CDR3 is TGTGCCAGCACATCATCGAAGTCCGGGACTACCGACAATGAGCAGTTCTTC.

V and J are TRBV24-1 and TRBJ2-1; tentatively, D is TRBD1 (6 bases). The CDR3 loop spans 13 amino acids. V was shortened by 7 bases and J by 9 bases, with 15 bases between the two germline ends. Germline-derived CDR1 and CDR2 are KGHDR and SFDVKD. In nucleotides, the CDR3 is TGTGCCACCAGCCGGGACACGTTTATTGAGCAGTTCTTC. Its translation: CATSRDTFIEQFF.

This clonotype was seen many times. This sequence joins TRBV28 and TRBJ2-1, with 8 nucleotides matching TRBD1. V was clipped by 6 bases and J by 3 bases; unmatched bases: 7. Germline assignment: CDR1 MDHEN and CDR2 SYDVKM. The CDR3 is 15 residues long. This CDR3 is CASSIQGGLYNEQFF. CDR3 coding DNA: TGTGCCAGCAGCATACAGGGGGGCCTCTACAATGAGCAGTTCTTC. Looking up the rest from reference TRBV28 and TRBJ2-1 gives the full variable domain: DVKVTQSSRYLVKRTGEKVFLECVQDMDHENMFWYRQDPGLGLRLIYFSYDVKMKEKGDIPEGYSVSREKKERFSLILESASTNQTSMYLCASSIQGGLYNEQFFGPGTRLTVL.

The chain uses TRBV13 and TRBJ2-1; D ambiguous. The CDR3 has 17 amino acids. The germline CDR1 and CDR2 sequences are PRHDT and FYEKMQ (reference sequence). The germline V and J ends were trimmed by 3 bases and 4 bases, with 19 bases remaining between them. CDR3 coding DNA: TGTGCCAGCAGCTTTGGCCGATATCAAGTACTTTACAATGAGCAGTTCTTC. Its protein product is CASSFGRYQVLYNEQFF.

The chain recombines TRBV19 with TRBJ1-5, with 7 bases matching TRBD1. V lost 5 bases, J lost 2 bases, and 9 bases stayed unmatched. The CDR3 consists of 16 residues. Per the germline V gene, CDR1 is LNHDA and CDR2 is SQIVND (reference sequence). The CDR3 loop reads CASSLRQGLGNQPQHF. The CDR3 DNA follows: TGTGCCAGTAGTCTGAGACAGGGTTTGGGCAATCAGCCCCAGCATTTT.

The rearrangement joins TRBV5-1 to TRBJ2-1, with TRBD2 matching 10 bases. The germline CDR1 and CDR2 sequences are SGHRS and YFSETQ. The CDR3 runs 18 residues. Trimming removed 2 bases from V and 0 bases from J; junction bases left unmatched: 8. DNA of the CDR3: TGCGCCAGCAGCTTTAGCGGGGGGCGCGCTAGCTCCTACAATGAGCAGTTCTTC. Translating gives CASSFSGGRASSYNEQFF.

J is TRBJ2-5 and V is TRBV3-1; TRBD2 might be the D (5 bases). Germline CDR1 LGHDT, CDR2 YNNKEL (reference sequence). With 0 bases removed from V and 2 bases from J, the gap between germline ends came to 16 bases. The CDR3 sequence is 17 residues long. The CDR3 sequence is CASSQDSGLTKQETQYF. In nucleotides, the CDR3 is TGTGCCAGCAGCCAAGATTCGGGGTTAACTAAACAAGAGACCCAGTACTTC.

This sequence joins TRBV10-3 and TRBJ2-7, with TRBD1 matching 10 bases. Germline V gene lookup returns CDR1 ENHRY and CDR2 SYGVKD. This CDR3 contains 14 residues. The ends lost 6 bases at V and 1 base at J; junction bases unmatched: 3. The CDR3 protein is CAISGTGESYEQYF. The CDR3 DNA reads as TGTGCCATCAGCGGGACAGGGGAGTCCTACGAGCAGTACTTC.

V is TRBV27 and J is TRBJ2-7; D remains unclear. The germline gives CDR1 MNHEY, CDR2 SMNVEV (reference sequence). This CDR3 has 15 amino acids. V lost 3 bases and J lost 6, with 18 bases in between. The CDR3 loop reads CASSFVPGKASEQYF. The CDR3 region has the DNA TGTGCCAGCAGTTTTGTTCCGGGTAAGGCCTCCGAGCAGTACTTC.

This sequence joins TRBV6-1 and TRBJ2-1, with a possible D match to TRBD1 (6 bases). Germline V CDR1 and CDR2: MNHNS, SASEGT. The CDR3 sequence is 17 residues long. Trimming cost V 4 bases and J 0 bases, with 16 bases left between them. The CDR3 nucleotides are TGTGCCAGCAGTGGTCACAGGGTTCTCAGCTCCTACAATGAGCAGTTCTTC. It translates to CASSGHRVLSSYNEQFF.

This clonotype has more than one count but fewer than ten. The chain has TRBV7-9 and TRBJ2-3; 9 nucleotides align to TRBD1. The germline gives CDR1 SEHNR, CDR2 FQNEAQ (reference sequence). The V gene end was trimmed by 4 bases and the J gene end by 2 bases; junction bases not matched to a gene: 10. This CDR3 has 17 amino acids. The chain's CDR3 is CASSYSPTGGFTDTQYF. In DNA, the CDR3 is TGTGCCAGCAGCTATTCACCGACAGGGGGATTCACAGATACGCAGTATTTT. Combining the CDR3 with reference TRBV7-9 and TRBJ2-3 gives the whole variable domain DTGVSQNPRHKITKRGQNVTFRCDPISEHNRLYWYRQTLGQGPEFLTYFQNEAQLEKSRLLSDRFSAERPKGSFSTLEIQRTEQGDSAMYLCASSYSPTGGFTDTQYFGPGTRLTVL.